This T cell receptor (beta chain) was profiled in a study of cytomegalovirus exposure and HLA in healthy donors. Notes on the study in general: A later analysis linked a missense DCLRE1C variant to TCR beta V- and J-gene trimming.

The PCR had 60 Vbeta and 13 Jbeta primers. In the original workflow: The authors later counted 65 million to 90 million unique TCR beta chains, some 9.9 million of them shared. The table came from immunoSEQ multiplex PCR; TCRdb's copy has only in-frame clones and leaves some out. Clone size and the V and J calls come from that table; the DNA yielded D and trimming. With some 150,000 clones in the sample, the ten largest clones hold about 0.79%. Donors showed nominal health when sampled, although they likely had unrecorded immune exposures. The CDR3 has 14 residues. Germline V CDR1 and CDR2: SGHTS, YDEGEE. V lost 3 bases, J lost 4 bases, and 5 bases stayed unmatched. Concerning this clone: What it binds is unknown.

The sample was PBMCs. This clonotype was sampled from a woman aged 18-29 years in good health and CMV-seropositive. The rearrangement uses TRBV5-8 and TRBJ1-2, with TRBD1 matching over 8 bases. The CDR3 DNA sequence: TGTGCCAGCAGCTCGGCGACAGGGGCCTATGGCTACACCTTC. This sequence encodes CASSSATGAYGYTF.